These 3 T cell receptor beta chains were sequenced from one sample in a study of T cells in Graves' hyperthyroidism and ophthalmopathy. RNA transcripts yielded amplified TCR beta CDR3 regions. With the HTBI primer set, the TCR CDR3 went through a first round of RT-PCR. A single record per CDR3 protein comes from TCRdb applying MiXCR to the multiplex PCR reads. The sample gives 620,000 or so distinct CDR3 sequences, about 15% of which show up once; 9.5% to 15% is in the top ten. Input material: blood. The receptors here all came from a woman in her forties or fifties with Graves' ophthalmopathy.

This clonotype was counted many times. The rearrangement uses TRBV25-1 and TRBJ2-1; 11 bases match TRBD2. Germline CDR1 is MGHDK and CDR2 is SYGVNS. This CDR3 is built from 19 residues. V gave up 7 bases and J gave up 6 bases; unmatched junction bases: 20. In DNA, the CDR3 is TGTGCCAGCACCGCCTCGGGATTAGCGGGAGGGCTAGCGATCAATGAGCAGTTCTTC. Protein sequence: CASTASGLAGGLAINEQFF.

The genes are TRBV6-1 and TRBJ2-3; 11 bases are a match to TRBD2. Germline V lookup: CDR1 MNHNS, CDR2 SASEGT. V gave up 7 bases and J gave up 4 bases; unmatched junction bases: 1. The CDR3 spans 13 residues. The CDR3 DNA reads TGTGCCAGCACGACTAGCGGGGCAGATACGCAGTATTTT. This translates into CASTTSGADTQYF.

This clonotype has ten or more counts. The chain uses TRBV7-8 and TRBJ1-1; 9 bases match TRBD1. CDR3 length equals 15 residues. V shed 5 bases and J 4 bases; nucleotides not matched to a gene: 8. Germline CDR1 SGHVS, CDR2 FQNEAQ. The CDR3 region is CASSTSQGAGTEAFF. CDR3 coding DNA: TGTGCCAGCAGCACATCACAGGGGGCGGGCACTGAAGCTTTCTTT.